This T cell receptor beta chain was identified during a study of cytomegalovirus exposure and HLA in healthy donors. CDR1 is GTSNPN, CDR2 SVGIG, per germline (reference sequence). V shed 5 bases and J shed 1 base, with 11 bases lying between them. CDR3 length: 14 residues. The PCR made use of 60 Vbeta and 13 Jbeta primers. Original processing notes: Per a later analysis, the number of unique TCR beta chains was some 80 million, of which some 10 million were shared. Clones were read by immunoSEQ multiplex PCR, and TCRdb kept only the in-frame ones, dropping some. The V and J calls and the clone size are those of that table, but D and trimming were determined from the DNA. Here the sample spans under 150,000 clones, approximately 81% being singletons.

This TCR came from a woman between 35 and 50 years old in good health and CMV-seropositive. Material: PBMCs. The chain carries TRBV30 and TRBJ2-2; perhaps TRBD1 as D (5 bases). The DNA for the CDR3 is TGTGCCTGGGGTACAGGACGGAACACCGGGGAGCTGTTTTTT. As protein: CAWGTGRNTGELFF.